Sequencing of this T cell receptor beta chain was carried out in a study of blood T cell repertoires in COVID-19. For the study at large: Some COVID-19 samples were acute and others convalescent; all came from the United States, Italy and Spain. PBMCs, B-cell-depleted T cells, or T cells were the source of the cDNA or gDNA that made up the material.

Authors' analysis steps: For nucleated cells, counts were estimated from reference gene primer amplification. Clones were sequenced by immunoSEQ multiplex PCR, and TCRdb holds only the in-frame ones, with some missing. The DNA was the basis for D and trimming; V, J and clone size are from that table. The sample includes a few hundred thousand clones, more than 75% of them seen just once. This CDR3 is 15 amino acids long. The trim removed 4 bases at V and 7 bases at J, leaving 8 bases unmatched. Germline V gene lookup returns CDR1 KGHDR and CDR2 SFDVKD. Sequenced material: peripheral blood. The sequence derives from a woman aged 45-65 years with acute or convalescent COVID-19. The chain recombines TRBV24-1 with TRBJ2-1; 8 bases line up with TRBD1. The CDR3 bases are TGTGCCACCAGTGACCCTGGACAGGGTTTGAATGAGCAGTTCTTC. Translating gives CATSDPGQGLNEQFF.